This T cell receptor beta chain was obtained from a study of identical twins. Germline lookup yields CDR1 MNHEY and CDR2 SMNVEV (reference sequence). The CDR3 runs to 13 residues. V lost 2 bases and J lost 5, with 7 bases in between. This clonotype was detected once. No antigen is known for it. MiXCR, run by TCRdb on the 5' RACE reads, gives a single entry per CDR3 protein. Altogether 1.5 million to 2 million distinct CDR3 sequences are present, about 30% being singletons, with the ten largest covering about 0.25%. Study results and limitations: Weaker excess sharing between twins was seen in beta out-of-frame sequences. There were fewer insertions in abundant cord blood beta clonotypes, but memory repertoires showed no such pattern. Monozygotic twin pairs showed more out-of-frame TCR alpha sharing than models estimated. Cross-sectional statistics underpinned the conclusions; the same donors were not followed.

V usage is TRBV27 and J usage is TRBJ2-1, with D perhaps matching TRBD1 (5 bases). The receptor's source is a newborn girl in good health. The sequenced material came from cord blood. CDR3 region: CASSLATDNEQFF. The CDR3 coding sequence is TGTGCCAGCAGTTTAGCGACAGACAATGAGCAGTTCTTC.